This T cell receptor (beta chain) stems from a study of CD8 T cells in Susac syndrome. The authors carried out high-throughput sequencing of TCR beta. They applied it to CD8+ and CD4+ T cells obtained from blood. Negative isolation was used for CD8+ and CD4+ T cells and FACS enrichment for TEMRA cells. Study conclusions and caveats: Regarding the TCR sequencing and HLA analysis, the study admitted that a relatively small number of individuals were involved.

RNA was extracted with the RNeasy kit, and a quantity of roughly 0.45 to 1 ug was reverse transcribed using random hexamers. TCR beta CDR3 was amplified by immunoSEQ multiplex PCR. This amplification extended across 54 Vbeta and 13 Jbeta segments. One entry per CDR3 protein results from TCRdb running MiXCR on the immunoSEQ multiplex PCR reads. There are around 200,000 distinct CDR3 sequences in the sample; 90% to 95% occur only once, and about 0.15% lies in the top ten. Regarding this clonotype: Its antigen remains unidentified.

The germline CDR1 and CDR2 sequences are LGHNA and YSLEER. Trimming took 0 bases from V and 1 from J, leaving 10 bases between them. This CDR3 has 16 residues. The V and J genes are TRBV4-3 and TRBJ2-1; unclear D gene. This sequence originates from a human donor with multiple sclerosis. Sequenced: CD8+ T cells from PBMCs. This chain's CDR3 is CASSQDLGGSYNEQFF. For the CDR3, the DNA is TGCGCCAGCAGCCAAGATTTGGGCGGTTCCTACAATGAGCAGTTCTTC.